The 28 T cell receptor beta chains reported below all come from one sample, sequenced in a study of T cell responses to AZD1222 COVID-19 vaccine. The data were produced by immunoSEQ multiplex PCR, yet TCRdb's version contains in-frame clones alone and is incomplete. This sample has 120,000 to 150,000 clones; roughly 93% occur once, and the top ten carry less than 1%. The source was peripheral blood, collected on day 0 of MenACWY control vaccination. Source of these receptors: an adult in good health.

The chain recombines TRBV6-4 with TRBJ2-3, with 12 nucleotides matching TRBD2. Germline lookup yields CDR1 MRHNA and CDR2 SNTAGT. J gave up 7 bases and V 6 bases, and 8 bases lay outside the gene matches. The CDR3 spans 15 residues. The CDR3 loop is CASRPTSGGGNTQYF. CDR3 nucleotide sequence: TGTGCCAGCAGGCCGACTAGCGGGGGCGGAAATACGCAGTATTTT.

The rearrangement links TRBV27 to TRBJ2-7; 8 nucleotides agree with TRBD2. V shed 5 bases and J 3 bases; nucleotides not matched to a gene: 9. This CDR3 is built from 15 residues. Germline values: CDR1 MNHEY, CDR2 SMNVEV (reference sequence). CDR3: CASSIQREIGYEQYF. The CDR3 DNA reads TGTGCCAGCAGTATCCAGCGGGAGATAGGCTACGAGCAGTACTTC.

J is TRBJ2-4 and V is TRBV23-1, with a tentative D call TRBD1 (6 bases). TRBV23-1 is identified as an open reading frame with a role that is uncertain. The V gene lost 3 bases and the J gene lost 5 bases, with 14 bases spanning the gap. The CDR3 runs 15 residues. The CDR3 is CASSQSNRVENIQYF. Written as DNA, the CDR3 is TGCGCCAGCAGTCAGAGTAACAGGGTGGAAAACATTCAGTACTTC.

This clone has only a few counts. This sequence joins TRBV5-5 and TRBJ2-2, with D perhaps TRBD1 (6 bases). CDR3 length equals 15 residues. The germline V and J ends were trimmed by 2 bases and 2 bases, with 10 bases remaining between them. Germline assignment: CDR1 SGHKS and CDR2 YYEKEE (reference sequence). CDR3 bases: TGTGCCAGCAGCTTAACGGGACAAAACACCGGGGAGCTGTTTTTT. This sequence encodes CASSLTGQNTGELFF. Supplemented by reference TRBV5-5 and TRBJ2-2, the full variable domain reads DAGVTQSPTHLIKTRGQQVTLRCSPISGHKSVSWYQQVLGQGPQFIFQYYEKEERGRGNFPDRFSARQFPNYSSELNVNALLLGDSALYLCASSLTGQNTGELFFGEGSRLTVL.

CDR3 sequence reads: CASSLALGQGAGQPQHF. As DNA, the CDR3 is TGTGCCAGCAGCTTAGCTCTAGGACAGGGGGCAGGTCAGCCCCAGCATTTT. V gene TRBV7-6 combines with J gene TRBJ1-5; 11 bases line up with TRBD1. The CDR3 length is 17 residues. V lost 0 bases to trimming and J lost 6 bases; unmatched junction nucleotides: 7. In germline, CDR1 is SGHVS, CDR2 FNYEAQ.

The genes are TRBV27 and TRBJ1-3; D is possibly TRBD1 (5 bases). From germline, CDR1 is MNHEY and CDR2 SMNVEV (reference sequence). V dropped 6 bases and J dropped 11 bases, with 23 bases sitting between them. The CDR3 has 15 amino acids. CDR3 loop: CASSLVFRPQGPIYF. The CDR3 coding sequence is TGTGCCAGCAGCCTAGTGTTTCGACCCCAGGGACCCATATATTTT.

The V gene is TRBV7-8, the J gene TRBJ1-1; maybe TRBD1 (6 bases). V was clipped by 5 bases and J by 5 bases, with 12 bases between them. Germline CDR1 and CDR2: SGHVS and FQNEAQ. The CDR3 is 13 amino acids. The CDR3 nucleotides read TGTGCCAGCAGCCACAGGGAGAGTACTGAAGCTTTCTTT. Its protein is CASSHRESTEAFF. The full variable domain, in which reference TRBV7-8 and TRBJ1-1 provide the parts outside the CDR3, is GAGVSQSPRYKVAKRGQDVALRCDPISGHVSLFWYQQALGQGPEFLTYFQNEAQLDKSGLPSDRFFAERPEGSVSTLKIQRTQQEDSAVYLCASSHRESTEAFFGQGTRLTVV.

Here the CDR3 reads CASKAGRRYF. The CDR3 DNA sequence: TGTGCCAGCAAGGCGGGCCGGCGGTACTTC. The chain has TRBV6-5 and TRBJ2-7; D is perhaps TRBD2 (5 bases). The CDR3 length is 10 residues. Germline V gene lookup returns CDR1 MNHEY and CDR2 SVGAGI. V lost 7 bases and J lost 12, with 13 bases in between.

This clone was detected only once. CDR3 DNA: TGCGCCAGCAGCCAATGGGACGGGCCGCCGAGCGGCTACACCTTC. This sequence encodes CASSQWDGPPSGYTF. The chain joins TRBV4-1 to TRBJ1-2, with D possibly TRBD1 on 5 matching bases. With 2 bases removed from V and 8 bases from J, the gap between germline ends came to 18 bases. The CDR3 is 15 residues long. From germline, CDR1 is MGHRA and CDR2 YSYEKL.

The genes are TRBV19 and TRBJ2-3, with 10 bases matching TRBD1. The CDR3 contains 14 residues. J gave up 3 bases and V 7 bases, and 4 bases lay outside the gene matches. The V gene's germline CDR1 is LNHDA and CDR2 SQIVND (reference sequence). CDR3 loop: CASTAGQGTDTQYF. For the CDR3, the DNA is TGTGCCAGTACCGCGGGACAGGGGACAGATACGCAGTATTTT.

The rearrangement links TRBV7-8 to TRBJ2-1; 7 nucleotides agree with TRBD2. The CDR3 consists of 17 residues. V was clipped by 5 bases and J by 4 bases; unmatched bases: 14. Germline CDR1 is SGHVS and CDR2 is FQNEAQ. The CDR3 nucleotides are TGTGCCAGCAGCCCCGCCGTGGAAGCGGGATTTTACAATGAGCAGTTCTTC. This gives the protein CASSPAVEAGFYNEQFF.

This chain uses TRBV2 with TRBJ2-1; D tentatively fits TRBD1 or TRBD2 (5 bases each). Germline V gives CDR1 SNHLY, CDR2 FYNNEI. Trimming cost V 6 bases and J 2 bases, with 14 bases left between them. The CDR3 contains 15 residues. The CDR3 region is CASRKEDTAYNEQFF. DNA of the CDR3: TGTGCCAGCAGGAAGGAGGACACGGCCTACAATGAGCAGTTCTTC.

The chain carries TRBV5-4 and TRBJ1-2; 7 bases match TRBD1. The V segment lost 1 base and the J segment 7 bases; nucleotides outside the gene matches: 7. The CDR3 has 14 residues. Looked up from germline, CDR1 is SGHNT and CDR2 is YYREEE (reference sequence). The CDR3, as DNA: TGTGCCAGCAGCTTGCCAGACAGGGCGATTGGCTACACCTTC. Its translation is CASSLPDRAIGYTF.

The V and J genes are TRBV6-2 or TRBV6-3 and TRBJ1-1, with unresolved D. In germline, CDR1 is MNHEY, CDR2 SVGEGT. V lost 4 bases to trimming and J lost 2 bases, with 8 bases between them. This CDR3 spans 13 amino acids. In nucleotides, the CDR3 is TGTGCCAGCAGTTCGGACTTTAACACTGAAGCTTTCTTT. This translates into CASSSDFNTEAFF.

The CDR3 is CASSLAGPGETQYF. The CDR3 region has the DNA TGTGCCAGCAGCTTGGCGGGGCCGGGGGAGACCCAGTACTTC. The chain has TRBV5-4 and TRBJ2-5; D is perhaps TRBD1 or TRBD2 (5 bases each). From germline, CDR1 is SGHNT and CDR2 YYREEE (reference sequence). This CDR3 comprises 14 residues. The V gene lost 0 bases and the J gene lost 5 bases, with 11 bases spanning the gap.

Written as DNA, the CDR3 is TGTGCCAGCAGCTTAATCTCTATGGCTGGGCAGTCCCAAGAGACCCAGTACTTC. Protein sequence: CASSLISMAGQSQETQYF. The rearrangement links TRBV7-3 to TRBJ2-5; D not certain. V was cut by 1 base and J by 1 base, with 19 bases left in between. The CDR3 spans 18 residues. Germline loops: CDR1 SGHTA, CDR2 FQGTGA.

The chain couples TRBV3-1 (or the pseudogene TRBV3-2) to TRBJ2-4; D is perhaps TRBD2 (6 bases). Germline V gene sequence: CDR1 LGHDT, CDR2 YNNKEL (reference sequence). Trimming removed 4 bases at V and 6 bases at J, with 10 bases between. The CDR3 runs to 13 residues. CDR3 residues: CASSRNGGNIQYF. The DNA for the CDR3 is TGTGCCAGCAGCCGGAACGGGGGAAACATTCAGTACTTC.

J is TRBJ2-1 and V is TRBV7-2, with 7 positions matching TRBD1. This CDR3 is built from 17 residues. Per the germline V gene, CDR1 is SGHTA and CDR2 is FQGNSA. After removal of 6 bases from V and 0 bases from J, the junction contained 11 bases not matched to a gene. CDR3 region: CASSPGQEIRSYNEQFF. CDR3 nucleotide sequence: TGTGCCAGCAGTCCCGGACAGGAAATACGCTCCTACAATGAGCAGTTCTTC.

The CDR3 loop reads CASRVTPGADTQYF. CDR3 in DNA: TGTGCCAGTAGGGTGACACCGGGCGCAGATACGCAGTATTTT. This chain links TRBV19 with TRBJ2-3; D call uncertain. The ends were cut back, 6 bases at V and 4 bases at J, with 14 bases in the middle. Germline V lookup: CDR1 LNHDA, CDR2 SQIVND (reference sequence). The CDR3 length is 14 residues.

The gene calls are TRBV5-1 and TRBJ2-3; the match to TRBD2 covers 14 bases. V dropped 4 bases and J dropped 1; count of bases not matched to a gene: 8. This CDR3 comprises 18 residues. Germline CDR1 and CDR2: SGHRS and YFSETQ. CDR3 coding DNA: TGCGCCAGCAGCATACGGACTAGCGGGGGGAGGGGCACAGATACGCAGTATTTT. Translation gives CASSIRTSGGRGTDTQYF.

In nucleotides, the CDR3 is TGCACCAGCAGCCAAGAGCCCTCGGGGACCGGGGAGACCTACGAGCAGTACTTC. This translates into CTSSQEPSGTGETYEQYF. The chain links TRBV1 to TRBJ2-7. TRBV1 is deemed a pseudogene. This CDR3 region has 18 residues.

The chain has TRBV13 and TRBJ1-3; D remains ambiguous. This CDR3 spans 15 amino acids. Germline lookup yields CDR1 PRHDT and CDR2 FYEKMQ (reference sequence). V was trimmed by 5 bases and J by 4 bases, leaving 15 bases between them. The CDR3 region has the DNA TGTGCCAGCAGCGTACAAGGGCGGCCGGGAAACACCATATATTTT. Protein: CASSVQGRPGNTIYF.

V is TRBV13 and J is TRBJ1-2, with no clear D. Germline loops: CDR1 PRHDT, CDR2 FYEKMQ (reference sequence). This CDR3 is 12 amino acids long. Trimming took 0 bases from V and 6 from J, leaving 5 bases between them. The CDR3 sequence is CASSLGYDGYTF. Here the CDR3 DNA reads TGTGCCAGCAGCTTAGGGTACGATGGCTACACCTTC. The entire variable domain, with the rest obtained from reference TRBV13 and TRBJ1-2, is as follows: AAGVIQSPRHLIKEKRETATLKCYPIPRHDTVYWYQQGPGQDPQFLISFYEKMQSDKGSIPDRFSAQQFSDYHSELNMSSLELGDSALYFCASSLGYDGYTFGSGTRLTVV.

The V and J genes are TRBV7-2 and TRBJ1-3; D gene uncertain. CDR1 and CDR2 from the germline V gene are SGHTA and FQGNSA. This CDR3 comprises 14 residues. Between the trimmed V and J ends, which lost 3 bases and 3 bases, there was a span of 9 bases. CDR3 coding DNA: TGTGCCAGCAGCTTCGCGGGGAATGGAAACACCATATATTTT. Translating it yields CASSFAGNGNTIYF.

CDR3 sequence reads: CAISESFLASGELFF. The CDR3 DNA reads TGTGCCATCAGTGAGTCGTTTCTAGCGTCCGGGGAGCTGTTTTTT. The chain has TRBV10-3 and TRBJ2-2, with D possibly TRBD2 on 6 matching bases. The CDR3 length is 15 residues. Germline CDR1 and CDR2: ENHRY and SYGVKD. V lost 0 bases and J lost 6, with 11 bases in between.

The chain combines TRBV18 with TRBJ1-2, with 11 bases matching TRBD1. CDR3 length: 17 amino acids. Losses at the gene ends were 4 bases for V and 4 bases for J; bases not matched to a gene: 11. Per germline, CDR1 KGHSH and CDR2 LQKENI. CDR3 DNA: TGTGCCAGCTCACTCCTCGGGACAGGGGGAGAATTCTATGGCTACACCTTC. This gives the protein CASSLLGTGGEFYGYTF.

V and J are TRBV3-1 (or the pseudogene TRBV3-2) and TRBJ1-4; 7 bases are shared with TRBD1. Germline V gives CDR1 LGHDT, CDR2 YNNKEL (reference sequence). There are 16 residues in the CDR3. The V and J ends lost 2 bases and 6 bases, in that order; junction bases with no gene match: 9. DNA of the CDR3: TGTGCCAGCAGCCAATTATACGACAGGGAGTATGAAAAACTGTTTTTT. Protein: CASSQLYDREYEKLFF.

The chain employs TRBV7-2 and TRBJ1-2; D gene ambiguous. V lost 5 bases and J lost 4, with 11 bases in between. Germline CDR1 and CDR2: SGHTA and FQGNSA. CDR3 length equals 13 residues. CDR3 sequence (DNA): TGTGCCAGCAGCCCCGCCGGTCCCTATGGCTACACCTTC. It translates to CASSPAGPYGYTF. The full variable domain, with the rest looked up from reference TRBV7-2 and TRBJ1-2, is GAGVSQSPSNKVTEKGKDVELRCDPISGHTALYWYRQSLGQGLEFLIYFQGNSAPDKSGLPSDRFSAERTGGSVSTLTIQRTQQEDSAVYLCASSPAGPYGYTFGSGTRLTVV.